Listed below are T cell receptor beta chains from one sample, sequenced in a study of chemoradiotherapy in HPV16-positive cancers. The method was immunoSEQ multiplex PCR; TCRdb's version includes in-frame clones alone and lacks a portion of them. This sample yields 13,000 to 15,000 clones, of which roughly 69% are seen a single time; around 20% belongs to the top ten. The sample was collected from a patient who underwent chemoradiotherapy. Receptor source: a human donor with HPV-associated anogenital cancer. The CDR3 runs from the conserved cysteine through the conserved F or W. The D gene is left open where the match is weak. Not every row has a clone size; where given, it reads once, few, many or a size class.

J gene	D gene	clone size	V gene	CDR3 DNA	CDR3 protein
TRBJ2-3	.	once	TRBV11-2	TGTGCCAGCAGCTTAGATATAGGGGGCACAGATACGCAGTATTTT	CASSLDIGGTDTQYF
TRBJ2-7	.	.	TRBV4-3	TGCGCCAGCAGCCAAGATCTAACGAGCTCCTACGAGCAGTACTTC	CASSQDLTSSYEQYF
TRBJ2-2	TRBD2	.	TRBV11-2	TGTGCCAGCAGCCCTCCAACCCGGGGGGACACCGGGGAGCTGTTTTTT	CASSPPTRGDTGELFF
TRBJ2-7	.	few	TRBV5-1	TGCGCCAGCAGCTTGAACCCGGACCTGGGGGGCGAGCAGTACTTC	CASSLNPDLGGEQYF
TRBJ1-6	.	.	TRBV7-9	TGTGCCATCGAACGAACAGATAATTCACCCCTCCACTTT	CAIERTDNSPLHF
TRBJ1-2	.	.	TRBV7-2	TGTGCCAGCAGGTCCTTTGGGGCTAACTATGGCTACACCTTC	CASRSFGANYGYTF
TRBJ2-3	TRBD2	.	TRBV5-1	TGCGCCAGCAGCCCTCTAGCGGGGGGAGGTGACGCAGATACGCAGTATTTT	CASSPLAGGGDADTQYF
TRBJ1-6	.	.	TRBV7-6	TGTGCCAGCAGCCCACAGGGATATCTTAATTCACCCCTCCACTTT	CASSPQGYLNSPLHF
TRBJ2-5	TRBD2	.	TRBV7-2	TGTGCCAGCAGGGAGACTAGCGGTTTACAAGAGACCCAGTACTTC	CASRETSGLQETQYF
TRBJ1-6	.	.	TRBV7-8	TGTGCCAGCAGCTTAGGTTCAGGGGCCGCGAATTCACCCCTCCACTTT	CASSLGSGAANSPLHF
TRBJ1-2	.	.	TRBV9	TGTGCCAGCGGACAATCGGCTAACTATGGCTACACCTTC	CASGQSANYGYTF
TRBJ2-7	.	.	TRBV5-6	TGTGCCAGCAGCTTCCGGGACCGTTACTACGAGCAGTACTTC	CASSFRDRYYEQYF
TRBJ1-6	TRBD1	.	TRBV28	TGTGCCAGCAACAGGGGGATCTATAATTCACCCCTCCACTTT	CASNRGIYNSPLHF
TRBJ1-4	.	.	TRBV11-1	TGTGCCAGCCGCTTCGCAGGGAGTGAAAAACTGTTTTTT	CASRFAGSEKLFF
TRBJ2-3	TRBD2	.	TRBV4-3	TGCGCCAGCAGCCAAGCTAGTTCGGGGGGGGGCATACATACGCAGTATTTT	CASSQASSGGGIHTQYF
TRBJ2-1	TRBD2	.	TRBV6-5	TGTGCCAGCAGCCCTAGCGGGGGGACCAGGAATGAGCAGTTCTTC	CASSPSGGTRNEQFF
TRBJ1-5	.	few	TRBV28	TGTGCCAGCAGTCGAGGAGGGGGGGGCAATCAGCCCCAGCATTTT	CASSRGGGGNQPQHF
TRBJ2-2	TRBD2	.	TRBV4-1	TGCGCCAGCAGCCAAGAAGAGCGGGGGGGCACCGGGGAGCTGTTTTTT	CASSQEERGGTGELFF
TRBJ2-7	TRBD1	few	TRBV19	TGTGCCAGTAGTCGGTCAGGGGGCTACGAGCAGTACTTC	CASSRSGGYEQYF
TRBJ1-4	.	.	TRBV28	TGTGCCAGCAGCCTCCGGAGCCCTAATGAAAAACTGTTTTTT	CASSLRSPNEKLFF
TRBJ1-2	.	.	TRBV28	TGTGCCAGCAGCCGACGAACTAACTATGGCTACACCTTC	CASSRRTNYGYTF
TRBJ1-1	TRBD1	.	TRBV5-4	TGTGCCAGCAGCCTGGGACAGAAGTTTGACACTGAAGCTTTCTTT	CASSLGQKFDTEAFF
TRBJ2-7	TRBD2	few	TRBV2	TGTGCCGGGGAGGGACTAGCGGGGGATGAGCAGTACTTC	CAGEGLAGDEQYF
TRBJ2-5	.	.	TRBV18	TGTGCCAGCTCACCACCTGTGGGACAAGAGACCCAGTACTTC	CASSPPVGQETQYF
TRBJ2-7	TRBD1	.	TRBV5-1	TGCGCCAGCAGCTTGGACCTTTCCACCGTGACAGGGCACTACGAGCAGTACTTC	CASSLDLSTVTGHYEQYF
TRBJ1-5	TRBD1	.	TRBV28	TGTGCCAGCAGCTTACCAGGACAGGGAAGCCATCAGCCCCAGCATTTT	CASSLPGQGSHQPQHF
TRBJ2-3	TRBD2	.	TRBV7-3	TGTGCCAGCAGCTTATACGGGAGCGGGGGCACAGATACGCAGTATTTT	CASSLYGSGGTDTQYF
TRBJ2-5	.	few	TRBV11-3	TGTGCCAGCAGCTTAGACCTTAGAAGGGGATCGGGGACCCAAGAGACCCAGTACTTC	CASSLDLRRGSGTQETQYF
TRBJ1-1	.	few	TRBV19	TGTGCCAGTAGTGCCTCCCTGAACACTGAAGCTTTCTTT	CASSASLNTEAFF
TRBJ1-2	.	.	TRBV2	TGTGCCAGCAGCGGATCTTGGGGGCTTCGTGGCTACACCTTC	CASSGSWGLRGYTF
TRBJ1-6	.	.	TRBV13	TGTGCCAGCAGCTCGGGACGTAGCAATTCACCCCTCCACTTT	CASSSGRSNSPLHF
TRBJ1-1	.	.	TRBV6-6	TGTGCCAGCAGTTATCCCGGGTACGGGGACACTGAAGCTTTCTTT	CASSYPGYGDTEAFF
TRBJ1-5	TRBD1	.	TRBV4-3	TGCGCCAGCAGCCCTACTCCGGGGACAGGTGATCAGCCCCAGCATTTT	CASSPTPGTGDQPQHF
TRBJ2-1	.	.	TRBV11-2	TGTGCCAGCAGCCTCGGGCTCTACTACAATGAGCAGTTCTTC	CASSLGLYYNEQFF
TRBJ1-6	.	.	TRBV5-1	TGCGCCAGCAGCTTAACCGGGCCCTTTTATTCACCCCTCCACTTT	CASSLTGPFYSPLHF
TRBJ2-5	TRBD2	.	TRBV5-1	TGCGCCAGCAGCTTCAGCGGGGGGCAAGCCGTAGAGACCCAGTACTTC	CASSFSGGQAVETQYF
TRBJ1-2	.	.	TRBV28	TGTGCCAGCACCATCGGGGGGTTCACTAACTATGGCTACACCTTC	CASTIGGFTNYGYTF